This TCR beta chain was documented in a study of regulatory T cells in long-lasting Graves disease. Study information: Antithyroid drug use was under 3 months in newly diagnosed Graves' patients. Study-level findings and limits: Researchers examined only peripheral blood and not thyroid tissue.

Through Arm-PCR of CDR3 regions and iRepertoire HTBI primers, TCR beta libraries were built. TCRdb reprocessed the multiplex PCR reads with MiXCR, giving one entry per CDR3 protein. The sample gives about 310,000 distinct CDR3 sequences, 15% to 20% of which show up once; about 39% is in the top ten. Germline V CDR1 and CDR2: SGHNT, YENEEA. Between the trimmed V and J ends, which lost 5 bases and 10 bases, there was a span of 18 bases. The CDR3 is 14 residues long. Time point noted: newly diagnosed GD, antithyroid drugs for less than 3 months. The TCR library was prepared using RNA isolated from PBMCs. Many counts were recorded for this clonotype. Antigen: not known.

The input for sequencing was peripheral blood mononuclear cells (PBMCs), taken at new diagnosis, from a patient treated with antithyroid drugs. The chain combines TRBV11-3 with TRBJ2-1; D might be TRBD1 or TRBD2, each matching 5 bases. The sequence was collected from a female donor with Graves disease. CDR3 sequence (DNA): TGTGCCAGCAGCCAGCCGGGACCCATGAGGGAGCAGTTCTTC. This translates into CASSQPGPMREQFF.